What follows describes a single T cell receptor beta chain. The sample comes from a study of blood T cell repertoires in COVID-19. Original processing notes: By means of reference gene primer amplification, nucleated cell counts were estimated. TCRdb's copy holds only in-frame clones and misses some; the assay was immunoSEQ multiplex PCR. V, J and clone size are those of that table, while D and trimming were read from the DNA. The sample carries 300,000 to 500,000 clones, approximately 91% recorded once. Germline V gene sequence: CDR1 GTSNPN, CDR2 SVGIG (reference sequence). CDR3 size: 13 residues. V was trimmed by 0 bases and J by 4 bases, leaving 7 bases between them.

The origin of this receptor is a woman aged 40-49 years with acute COVID-19. The chain is built from TRBV30 and TRBJ1-3; D remains unclear. Sequenced input: PBMCs or T cells enriched from blood (not recorded which). CDR3 protein: CAWSVSGGNTIYF. In nucleotides, the CDR3 is TGTGCCTGGAGTGTATCGGGGGGAAACACCATATATTTT. The whole variable domain, remainder taken from reference TRBV30 and TRBJ1-3, is SQTIHQWPATLVQPVGSPLSLECTVEGTSNPNLYWYRQAAGRGLQLLFYSVGIGQISSEVPQNLSASRPQDRQFILSSKKLLLSDSGFYLCAWSVSGGNTIYFGEGSWLTVV.